This T cell receptor (beta chain) appears in the sequencing data of a study of cytomegalovirus exposure and HLA in healthy donors. On the study more broadly: Inside one of the first data releases sat some 85 million unique TCRs taken from HLA-typed donors.

The primer mix had 60 Vbeta and 13 Jbeta primers. Libraries were prepared by immunoSEQ multiplex PCR; TCRdb keeps only in-frame clonotypes and omits some of them. The repertoire includes some 76,000 clones, around 84% of them detected once, and 2.4% sits in the top ten. The V gene's germline CDR1 is MNHEY and CDR2 SVGAGI. Between the trimmed V and J ends, which lost 6 bases and 6 bases, there was a span of 12 bases. The CDR3 extends over 12 amino acids. This sequence was found in a woman between 45 and 65 years old in good health and CMV-seronegative. Sequencing was carried out using PBMCs. The chain has TRBV6-5 and TRBJ2-7; D might be TRBD2 (6 bases). In nucleotides, the CDR3 is TGTGCCAGCAGCAACGGAGGGTTCGAGCAGTACTTC. It encodes CASSNGGFEQYF.